This T cell receptor beta chain was found in a study of shared clonotypes between healthy human individuals. Study-wide results and limits: Clonotypes which were not shared had lower generation probabilities than clonotypes that all four donors shared. Among the subsets, naive ones generally showed larger estimated richness than memory ones.

V was trimmed by 2 bases and J by 7 bases, leaving 9 bases between them. CDR3 length: 13 amino acids. CDR1 is SGHTA and CDR2 is FQGTGA in the germline V gene. Data came from immunoSEQ multiplex PCR; TCRdb stores just in-frame clones and leaves some out. Of about 2 million clones in the sample, over 85% were seen once. Turning to this clone: Its antigen remains unknown.

It was CD45RO-negative cells, positively selected for CCR7, that made up naive CD8 cells, with terminally differentiated effector memory CD45RA+ cells excluded. This sequence joins TRBV7-3 and TRBJ1-5; D not resolved. What was sequenced was naive CD8+ T cells sorted from blood. This sequence originates from a man aged 18 to 29 in good health. CDR3 in amino acids: CASSLSIGQPQHF. The CDR3 DNA is TGTGCCAGCAGCTTATCCATAGGCCAGCCCCAGCATTTT.